Listed here are 20 T cell receptor beta chains from one sample, sequenced in a study of T-cell reconstitution after alpha-beta-depleted transplantation in children. Unique molecular identifiers were used in preparing the TCRbeta library. One entry per CDR3 protein results from TCRdb running MiXCR on the PCR reads. The table includes some 530,000 distinct CDR3 sequences, around 12% detected once. The sequenced sample was PBMCs from the stem cell graft donor, obtained from the stem cell graft. The source of these receptors is a human donor who donated a stem cell graft to a child with combined immunodeficiency.

This clonotype came up many times. J is TRBJ1-4 and V is TRBV7-2; 8 nucleotides line up with TRBD1. CDR3 size: 14 residues. The germline CDR1 and CDR2 sequences are SGHTA and FQGNSA. The V segment lost 5 bases and the J segment 7 bases; nucleotides outside the gene matches: 6. The CDR3 DNA is TGTGCCAGCAGCACGGACAGGGCCAGTGAAAAACTGTTTTTT. This translates into CASSTDRASEKLFF.

This clonotype was observed many times. The chain employs TRBV12-3 or TRBV12-4 and TRBJ2-7, with D perhaps matching TRBD1 (5 bases). There are 14 residues in the CDR3. Trimming pared 5 bases from V and 7 bases from J, leaving 18 bases between. The CDR3 protein is CASSPRLRVGEQYF. The CDR3, as DNA: TGTGCCAGCAGTCCCCGGCTCAGGGTAGGGGAGCAGTACTTC.

This clonotype was seen more than once but under ten times. This chain links TRBV7-8 with TRBJ2-6; tentatively, D is TRBD2 (5 bases). The length of the CDR3 is 19 residues. The germline CDR1 and CDR2 sequences are SGHVS and FQNEAQ. The V gene lost 1 base and the J gene lost 3 bases, with 19 bases spanning the gap. This chain's CDR3 is CASSLGLRRLPGGANVLTF. CDR3 nucleotide sequence: TGTGCCAGCAGCTTAGGTCTGCGGAGGCTCCCCGGTGGGGCCAACGTCCTGACTTTC.

This clonotype was detected many times. V is TRBV12-3 or TRBV12-4 and J is TRBJ2-1; possible D gene TRBD2, 7 bases. This CDR3 is 14 amino acids long. Trimming removed 6 bases at V and 9 bases at J, with 18 bases between. DNA of the CDR3: TGTGCCAGCAGACATGGGGGGGCAAAGGTTGAGCAGTTCTTC. Amino acids: CASRHGGAKVEQFF.

This clonotype occurred a few times. Here the CDR3 DNA reads TGTGCCTGGGGGAGTGGGACTAGCGGGAGGACGTGGGAGACCCAGTACTTC. Protein sequence: CAWGSGTSGRTWETQYF. The chain recombines TRBV30 with TRBJ2-5; 15 positions agree with TRBD2. The germline gives CDR1 GTSNPN, CDR2 SVGIG (reference sequence). The CDR3 loop spans 17 amino acids. After removal of 5 bases from V and 5 bases from J, the junction contained 12 bases not matched to a gene.

The J gene is TRBJ2-6, the V gene TRBV11-2; no clear D. This CDR3 has 17 residues. Germline values: CDR1 SGHAT, CDR2 FQNNGV. V was shortened by 4 bases and J by 0 bases, with 13 bases between the two germline ends. The CDR3 region has the DNA TGTGCCAGCAGCTCTAGAGGTAGTGTCTCTGGGGCCAACGTCCTGACTTTC. Translated: CASSSRGSVSGANVLTF.

This clonotype appeared a few times. The J gene is TRBJ2-3, the V gene TRBV6-4; 9 bases fit TRBD2. The CDR3 totals 17 residues. The V segment lost 4 bases and the J segment 4 bases; nucleotides outside the gene matches: 12. Germline CDR1 and CDR2: MRHNA and SNTAGT. In DNA, the CDR3 is TGTGCCAGCAGTGGCGGGAGAGTTAGCGGGGGAGCAGATACGCAGTATTTT. As protein: CASSGGRVSGGADTQYF.

This clonotype was counted ten times or more. The gene calls are TRBV25-1 and TRBJ2-1, with 10 bases aligning to TRBD2. Per the germline V gene, CDR1 is MGHDK and CDR2 is SYGVNS. The CDR3 is 15 residues long. With 2 bases clipped from V and 7 bases from J, the junction kept 5 bases outside the gene matches. Here the CDR3 reads CASSEEGLARNEQFF. CDR3 DNA sequence: TGTGCCAGCAGTGAAGAGGGACTAGCGAGGAATGAGCAGTTCTTC.

This rearrangement joins TRBV9 to TRBJ2-3; TRBD2 is a possible D gene (6 bases). The CDR3 is 15 amino acids. The ends were cut back, 0 bases at V and 2 bases at J, with 10 bases in the middle. Germline-derived CDR1 and CDR2 are SGDLS and YYNGEE. CDR3 protein: CASSVVEGDTDTQYF. In DNA, the CDR3 is TGTGCCAGCAGCGTAGTGGAGGGAGACACAGATACGCAGTATTTT.

This clonotype was seen ten or more times. This chain links TRBV9 with TRBJ2-5; weak D call: TRBD2 (5 bases). The CDR3 loop spans 15 amino acids. The germline gives CDR1 SGDLS, CDR2 YYNGEE. V shed 4 bases and J shed 2 bases, with 15 bases lying between them. CDR3 residues: CASSPFREGQETQYF. The CDR3 nucleotides are TGTGCCAGCAGCCCGTTCCGTGAGGGACAAGAGACCCAGTACTTC.

The rearrangement uses TRBV15 and TRBJ2-1; TRBD1 is a possible D gene (6 bases). The CDR3 loop spans 16 amino acids. In germline, CDR1 is LNHNV, CDR2 YYDKDF (reference sequence). V gave up 5 bases and J gave up 7 bases, with 21 bases separating them. CDR3 protein: CATSPAAGRGRNEQFF. In DNA, the CDR3 is TGTGCCACCAGCCCAGCCGCAGGCAGGGGACGTAATGAGCAGTTCTTC. The full variable domain, rest sourced from reference TRBV15 and TRBJ2-1, is DAMVIQNPRYQVTQFGKPVTLSCSQTLNHNVMYWYQQKSSQAPKLLFHYYDKDFNNEADTPDNFQSRRPNTSFCFLDIRSPGLGDTAMYLCATSPAAGRGRNEQFFGPGTRLTVL.

This clonotype showed up just a few times. This chain joins TRBV27 and TRBJ1-1; D perhaps matches TRBD1 (5 bases). Trimming left V 3 bases short and J 4 bases short, with 21 bases between. Germline loops: CDR1 MNHEY, CDR2 SMNVEV (reference sequence). This CDR3 has 17 residues. CDR3 sequence: CASSLGRDSRGSTEAFF. CDR3 DNA: TGTGCCAGCAGTTTGGGGCGGGACTCTCGAGGGAGCACTGAAGCTTTCTTT.

The chain carries TRBV15 and TRBJ1-4, with D possibly matching TRBD1 (6 bases). The germline V gene encodes CDR1 LNHNV and CDR2 YYDKDF (reference sequence). V shed 0 bases and J shed 6 bases, with 11 bases lying between them. The CDR3 is 15 residues long. This chain's CDR3 is CATSRDFAGDEKLFF. For the CDR3, the DNA is TGTGCCACCAGCAGAGATTTTGCAGGGGATGAAAAACTGTTTTTT. Full variable domain (remainder filled in from reference TRBV15 and TRBJ1-4): DAMVIQNPRYQVTQFGKPVTLSCSQTLNHNVMYWYQQKSSQAPKLLFHYYDKDFNNEADTPDNFQSRRPNTSFCFLDIRSPGLGDTAMYLCATSRDFAGDEKLFFGSGTQLSVL.

The J gene is TRBJ2-3, the V gene TRBV4-3; D assignment may be TRBD1 or TRBD2 (5 bases each). The germline V and J ends were trimmed by 0 bases and 4 bases, with 17 bases remaining between them. CDR1 LGHNA and CDR2 YSLEER come from the germline V gene. The CDR3 consists of 17 residues. The CDR3 protein is CASSQDPGLRGADTQYF. CDR3 coding DNA: TGCGCCAGCAGCCAAGATCCTGGACTCCGAGGGGCAGATACGCAGTATTTT.

This clonotype showed up just a few times. J is TRBJ2-1 and V is TRBV7-3; D is unclear. The germline CDR1 and CDR2 sequences are SGHTA and FQGTGA. The CDR3 is 13 residues long. V dropped 0 bases and J dropped 8 bases, with 8 bases sitting between them. CDR3 DNA: TGTGCCAGCAGCTTAACGTTACAAGATGAGCAGTTCTTC. This sequence encodes CASSLTLQDEQFF.

This rearrangement joins TRBV3-1 to TRBJ2-6; D unclear. This CDR3 spans 17 amino acids. CDR1 and CDR2 (germline): LGHDT, YNNKEL (reference sequence). V was shortened by 1 base and J by 0 bases, with 10 bases between the two germline ends. The CDR3 region is CASSQVVTDSGANVLTF. The DNA of the CDR3 is TGTGCCAGCAGCCAAGTAGTTACGGACTCTGGGGCCAACGTCCTGACTTTC.

In its sample, this clonotype was seen a few times. V usage is TRBV12-3 or TRBV12-4 and J usage is TRBJ1-2; possibly TRBD1 for D (5 bases). The CDR3 contains 14 residues. V was trimmed by 5 bases and J by 4 bases, leaving 14 bases between them. The CDR3 sequence: CASSPTESGYGYTF. In nucleotides, the CDR3 is TGTGCCAGCAGTCCGACAGAGTCCGGCTATGGCTACACCTTC.

This clonotype was recorded at least ten times. This chain connects TRBV12-3 or TRBV12-4 to TRBJ2-1; D is uncertain. The CDR3 spans 12 residues. V dropped 6 bases and J dropped 5 bases, with 8 bases sitting between them. The DNA for the CDR3 is TGTGCCAGCAGAGGCTTAGACAATGAGCAGTTCTTC. Its protein is CASRGLDNEQFF.

This clonotype was seen more than once but under ten times. V and J are TRBV5-1 and TRBJ2-2; D unresolved. Trimming pared 4 bases from V and 0 bases from J, leaving 13 bases between. The germline CDR1 and CDR2 sequences are SGHRS and YFSETQ. This CDR3 has 16 residues. The CDR3 nucleotides read TGCGCCAGCAGCGTAGGTGGGTTCGCGAACACCGGGGAGCTGTTTTTT. Its translation is CASSVGGFANTGELFF.

In its sample, this clonotype was seen many times. This chain uses TRBV12-3 or TRBV12-4 with TRBJ2-5; tentatively, D is TRBD2 (6 bases). This CDR3 has 13 amino acids. V lost 5 bases and J 5 bases, leaving 12 bases between the germline ends. CDR3 DNA sequence: TGTGCCAGCAGTCCCTACGGAGGGGAGACCCAGTACTTC. Translating it yields CASSPYGGETQYF.